Given below is one T cell receptor beta chain in context. This clone's antigen is unknown. No base-level quality is on record; no much larger clone is a single base apart. In the germline V gene, CDR1 corresponds to LGHNT and CDR2 to FRNRAP. CDR3 length: 14 amino acids, cysteine to phenylalanine. Only the CDR3 DNA stays, 42 bases, in frame from base 1. The source of the sample is a study of post-analysis software for immune sequencing data (dated by TCRdb to between 2015 and 2017). A note on the overall study: Relapsing-remitting, secondary progressive and progressive-relapsing multiple sclerosis were recorded as disease courses, and subtype annotation was lacking for some patients. The patient repertoires were set against about 12 previously published healthy control repertoires from donors whose ages ranged from 6 to 25 years. A subset of samples was prepared in parallel using single-end sample barcoding, then pooled and co-amplified after Illumina adapter ligation.

To demonstrate the VDJtools post-analysis software, the study profiled TCR beta repertoires from the peripheral blood of 13 young patients with multiple sclerosis. The multiple sclerosis patients were children and adolescents between roughly 6 and 17 years of age. Library prep was done by PCR. Instrument used: Illumina HiSeq 2500. To reduce PCR and sequencing biases, unique molecular identifiers were built into the TCR beta cDNA libraries. Per 1 to 10 million input T cells, 500,000 or so cDNA molecules were obtained, such that each molecule approximated one T cell. The patient libraries were prepared and sequenced with the same protocol used for the earlier healthy control dataset. Samples belonging to the same batch were prepared together, multiplexed and sequenced on a shared HiSeq lane. The paper's processing steps were these. MIGEC was used to process the raw barcoded reads, and molecular identifier groups with only a single read were discarded before consensus assembly and CDR3 extraction. VDJtools was used for post-analysis of the clonotype tables, with diversity normalized by down-sampling every dataset to the smallest sample size. In repertoire overlap clustering, CDR3 amino acid sequences, but not nucleotide sequences, were matched to correct batch-related cross-sample contamination. Clones were called with MiXCR by TCRdb after fastp trimmed the public reads at Q25, and only in-frame beta chains were retained. Rows are combined by CDR3 protein, so each entry shows the most common genes and DNA. The V and J calls were not made by the authors but by TCRdb's processing. The sample contains some 890,000 distinct CDR3 sequences, roughly 50% of them found a single time. In total, the top ten clones hold about 4.8% of the sample.

Findings and caveats that apply to the study as a whole: The control group was slightly older than the multiple sclerosis patient group. Significantly lower normalized Chao1 diversity was found in multiple sclerosis patients than in controls, suggesting substantial peripheral T-cell clonal expansion. Roughly 5 TRBV segments, including TRBV5-6, TRBV5-1 and TRBV20-1, were significantly more frequent in patients than controls. Direct clustering with F measure revealed strong co-clustering of samples prepared in the same batch, which led to a batch-effect correction.

This clonotype was obtained from a girl between 10 and 17 years old with multiple sclerosis. The sequencing input was blood. The sequence is built from TRBV12-5 and TRBJ2-1; tentative D gene TRBD2, with 5 bases matching. CDR3 protein: CALEPSGSHNEQFF. In nucleotide form, the sequence is TGTGCCTTGGAACCAAGTGGGAGCCACAATGAGCAGTTCTTC.